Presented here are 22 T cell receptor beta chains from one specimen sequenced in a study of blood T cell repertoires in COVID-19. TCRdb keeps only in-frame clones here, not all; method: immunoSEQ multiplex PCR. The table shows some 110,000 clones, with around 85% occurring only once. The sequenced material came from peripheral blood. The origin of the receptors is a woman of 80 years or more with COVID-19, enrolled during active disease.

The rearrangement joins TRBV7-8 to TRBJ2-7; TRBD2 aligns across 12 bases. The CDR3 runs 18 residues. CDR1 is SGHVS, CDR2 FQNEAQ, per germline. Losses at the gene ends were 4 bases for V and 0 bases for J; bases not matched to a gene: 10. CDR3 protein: CASSSRRTSGKSSYEQYF. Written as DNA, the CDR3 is TGTGCCAGCAGCTCCAGAAGGACTAGCGGGAAGAGCTCCTACGAGCAGTACTTC. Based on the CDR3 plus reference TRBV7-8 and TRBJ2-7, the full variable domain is GAGVSQSPRYKVAKRGQDVALRCDPISGHVSLFWYQQALGQGPEFLTYFQNEAQLDKSGLPSDRFFAERPEGSVSTLKIQRTQQEDSAVYLCASSSRRTSGKSSYEQYFGPGTRLTVT.

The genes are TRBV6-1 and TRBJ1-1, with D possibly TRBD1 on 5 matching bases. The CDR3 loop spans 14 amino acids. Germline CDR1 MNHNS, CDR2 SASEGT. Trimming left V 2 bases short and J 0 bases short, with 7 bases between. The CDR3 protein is CASSEKGLNTEAFF. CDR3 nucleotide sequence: TGTGCCAGCAGTGAAAAGGGGCTGAACACTGAAGCTTTCTTT.

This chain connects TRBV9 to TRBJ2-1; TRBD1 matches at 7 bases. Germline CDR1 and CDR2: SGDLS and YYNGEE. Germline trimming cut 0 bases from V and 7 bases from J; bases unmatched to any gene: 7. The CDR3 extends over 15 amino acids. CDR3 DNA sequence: TGTGCCAGCAGCGTAGTTCCAGGGGGTAGGAATGAGCAGTTCTTC. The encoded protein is CASSVVPGGRNEQFF.

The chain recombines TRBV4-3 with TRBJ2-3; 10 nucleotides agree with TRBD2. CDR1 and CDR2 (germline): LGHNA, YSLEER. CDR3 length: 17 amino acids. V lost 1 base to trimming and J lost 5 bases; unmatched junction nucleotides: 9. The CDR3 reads CASSQGASGSGLDTQYF. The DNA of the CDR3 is TGCGCCAGCAGCCAAGGCGCTAGCGGGAGCGGTTTAGATACGCAGTATTTT.

The CDR3 DNA is TGTGCCAGCAGCTTATCCGGAGGTAGCGGGAACGAGCAGTACTTC. It codes for CASSLSGGSGNEQYF. The rearrangement joins TRBV7-2 to TRBJ2-7; 8 bases line up with TRBD2. The CDR3 is 15 amino acids. In germline, CDR1 is SGHTA, CDR2 FQGNSA. V lost 2 bases and J lost 5; bases outside the gene matches: 8.

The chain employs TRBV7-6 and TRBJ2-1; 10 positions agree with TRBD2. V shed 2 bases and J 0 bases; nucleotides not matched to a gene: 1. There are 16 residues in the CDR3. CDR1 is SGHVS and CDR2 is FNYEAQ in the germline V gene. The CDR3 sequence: CASSLPSGSSYNEQFF. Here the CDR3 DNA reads TGTGCCAGCAGCTTACCTAGCGGGAGCTCCTACAATGAGCAGTTCTTC.

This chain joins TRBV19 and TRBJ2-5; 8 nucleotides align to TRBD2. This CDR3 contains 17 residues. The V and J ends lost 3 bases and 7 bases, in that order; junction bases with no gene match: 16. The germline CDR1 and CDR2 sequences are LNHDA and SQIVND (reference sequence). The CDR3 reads CASSMRLAGPREGTQYF. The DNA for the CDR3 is TGTGCCAGTAGTATGCGTCTAGCGGGTCCCAGGGAAGGGACCCAGTACTTC.

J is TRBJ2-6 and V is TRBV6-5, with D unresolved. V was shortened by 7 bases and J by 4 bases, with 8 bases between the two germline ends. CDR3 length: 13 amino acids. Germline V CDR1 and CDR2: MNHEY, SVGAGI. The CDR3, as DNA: TGTGCCAGCATTACGAGGGGGGCCAACGTCCTGACTTTC. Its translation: CASITRGANVLTF.

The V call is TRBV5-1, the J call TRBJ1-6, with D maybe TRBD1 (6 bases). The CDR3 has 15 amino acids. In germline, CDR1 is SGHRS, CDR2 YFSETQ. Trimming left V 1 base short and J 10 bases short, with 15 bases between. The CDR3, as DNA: TGCGCCAGCAGCTTGTTCTGGGGGCGAGGATCACCCCTCCACTTT. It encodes CASSLFWGRGSPLHF.

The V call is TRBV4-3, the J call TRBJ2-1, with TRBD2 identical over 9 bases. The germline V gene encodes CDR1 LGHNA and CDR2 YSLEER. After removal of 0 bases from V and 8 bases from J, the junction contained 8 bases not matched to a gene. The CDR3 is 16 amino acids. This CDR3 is CASSQDFLAGKYEQFF. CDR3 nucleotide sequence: TGCGCCAGCAGCCAAGATTTTCTAGCGGGAAAATATGAGCAGTTCTTC.

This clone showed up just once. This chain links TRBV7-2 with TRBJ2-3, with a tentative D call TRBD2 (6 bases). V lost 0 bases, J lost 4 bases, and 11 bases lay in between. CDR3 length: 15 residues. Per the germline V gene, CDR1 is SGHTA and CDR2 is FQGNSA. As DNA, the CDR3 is TGTGCCAGCAGCTTAGCCCGAACTAGCTCAGATACGCAGTATTTT. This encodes CASSLARTSSDTQYF.

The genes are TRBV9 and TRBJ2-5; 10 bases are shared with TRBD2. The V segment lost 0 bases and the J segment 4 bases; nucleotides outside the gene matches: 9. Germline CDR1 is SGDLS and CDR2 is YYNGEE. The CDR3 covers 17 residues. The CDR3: CASSVGALSSGRETQYF. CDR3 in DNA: TGTGCCAGCAGCGTAGGGGCGTTGTCTAGCGGGAGAGAGACCCAGTACTTC. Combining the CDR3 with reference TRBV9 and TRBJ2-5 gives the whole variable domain DSGVTQTPKHLITATGQRVTLRCSPRSGDLSVYWYQQSLDQGLQFLIQYYNGEERAKGNILERFSAQQFPDLHSELNLSSLELGDSALYFCASSVGALSSGRETQYFGPGTRLLVL.

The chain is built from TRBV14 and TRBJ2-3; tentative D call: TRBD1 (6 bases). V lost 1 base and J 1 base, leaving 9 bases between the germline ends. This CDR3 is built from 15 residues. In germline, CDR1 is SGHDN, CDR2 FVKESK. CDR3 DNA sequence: TGTGCCAGCAGCCAAGGGGGGCTAGGCACAGATACGCAGTATTTT. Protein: CASSQGGLGTDTQYF.

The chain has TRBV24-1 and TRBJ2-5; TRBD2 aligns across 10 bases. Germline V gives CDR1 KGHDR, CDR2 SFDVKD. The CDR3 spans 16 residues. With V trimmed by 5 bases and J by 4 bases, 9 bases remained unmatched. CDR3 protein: CATSVKRRLAGETQYF. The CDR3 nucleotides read TGTGCCACCAGTGTTAAACGCAGACTAGCGGGAGAGACCCAGTACTTC.

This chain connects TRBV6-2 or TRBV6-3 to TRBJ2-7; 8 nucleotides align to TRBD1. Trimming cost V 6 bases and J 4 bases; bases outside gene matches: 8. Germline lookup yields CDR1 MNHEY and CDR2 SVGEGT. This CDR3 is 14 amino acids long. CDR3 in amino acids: CASSPGTGSYEQYF. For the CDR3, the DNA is TGTGCCAGCAGCCCCGGGACAGGCTCTTACGAGCAGTACTTC.

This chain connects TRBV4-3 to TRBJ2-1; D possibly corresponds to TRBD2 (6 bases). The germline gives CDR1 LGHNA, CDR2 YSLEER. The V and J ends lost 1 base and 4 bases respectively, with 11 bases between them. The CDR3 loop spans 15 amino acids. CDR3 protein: CASSQVFGGYNEQFF. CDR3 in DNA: TGCGCCAGCAGCCAAGTGTTCGGGGGATACAATGAGCAGTTCTTC.

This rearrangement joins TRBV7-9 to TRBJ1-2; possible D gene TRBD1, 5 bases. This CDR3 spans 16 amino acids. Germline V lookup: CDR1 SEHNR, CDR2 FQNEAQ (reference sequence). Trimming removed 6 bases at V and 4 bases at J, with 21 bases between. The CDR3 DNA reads TGTGCCAGCAGGCCGCAGGGTATGGGCGGCGGCTATGGCTACACCTTC. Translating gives CASRPQGMGGGYGYTF.

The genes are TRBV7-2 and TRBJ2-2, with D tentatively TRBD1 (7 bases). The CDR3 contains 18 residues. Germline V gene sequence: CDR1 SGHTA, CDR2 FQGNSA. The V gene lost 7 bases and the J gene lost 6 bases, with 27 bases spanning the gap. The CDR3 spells CASTPASGGTVVSGELFF. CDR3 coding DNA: TGTGCCAGCACCCCAGCTTCGGGCGGGACAGTCGTTTCCGGGGAGCTGTTTTTT.

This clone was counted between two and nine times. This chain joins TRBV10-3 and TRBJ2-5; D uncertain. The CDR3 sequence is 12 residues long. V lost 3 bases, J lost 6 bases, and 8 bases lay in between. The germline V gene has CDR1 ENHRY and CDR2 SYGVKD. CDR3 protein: CAISDAQKTQYF. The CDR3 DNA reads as TGTGCCATCAGTGACGCACAAAAGACCCAGTACTTC.

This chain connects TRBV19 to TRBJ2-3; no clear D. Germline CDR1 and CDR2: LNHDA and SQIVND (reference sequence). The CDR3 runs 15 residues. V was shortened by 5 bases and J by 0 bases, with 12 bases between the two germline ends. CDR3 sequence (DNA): TGTGCCAGTAGTTGGGTCGCGGTCAGCACAGATACGCAGTATTTT. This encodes CASSWVAVSTDTQYF.

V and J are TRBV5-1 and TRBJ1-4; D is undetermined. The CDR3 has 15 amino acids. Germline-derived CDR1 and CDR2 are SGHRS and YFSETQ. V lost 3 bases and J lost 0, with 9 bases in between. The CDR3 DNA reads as TGCGCCAGCAGCTCGGGTGCCTCAACTAATGAAAAACTGTTTTTT. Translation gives CASSSGASTNEKLFF.

The CDR3: CASSSQQRGNQPQHF. The CDR3 region has the DNA TGTGCCAGCAGTTCGCAACAGAGGGGCAATCAGCCCCAGCATTTT. The chain carries TRBV6-2 or TRBV6-3 and TRBJ1-5; no clear D. The CDR3 consists of 15 residues. Per germline, CDR1 MNHEY and CDR2 SVGEGT. The V and J ends lost 4 bases and 2 bases respectively, with 12 bases between them.